The 25 T cell receptor beta chains below all came from one sample that was sequenced in a study of T cells in Graves' hyperthyroidism and ophthalmopathy. Researchers amplified the TCR beta CDR3 regions from RNA transcripts. A set of HTBI primers served as the primers for a first-round RT-PCR of the TCR CDR3. MiXCR, run by TCRdb on the multiplex PCR reads, gives a single entry per CDR3 protein. The sample lists about 420,000 distinct CDR3 sequences, approximately 14% occurring once. Sequencing used blood. These TCRs come from a woman aged 18-29 years with Graves' hyperthyroidism.

This clonotype was found many times. The chain uses TRBV10-2 and TRBJ2-5; 8 nucleotides match TRBD1. V lost 8 bases, J lost 5 bases, and 10 bases stayed unmatched. CDR1 and CDR2 (germline): WSHSY, SAAADI. This CDR3 region has 14 residues. CDR3 in amino acids: CASDRTGTGETQYF. Here the CDR3 DNA reads TGCGCCAGCGACCGGACAGGGACGGGGGAGACCCAGTACTTC.

This chain links TRBV6-1 with TRBJ1-3, with TRBD1 identical over 8 bases. CDR3 length equals 15 residues. Germline CDR1 and CDR2: MNHNS and SASEGT. Germline trimming cut 6 bases from V and 8 bases from J; bases unmatched to any gene: 12. The CDR3 sequence: CASRTPGQVLYTIYF. CDR3 coding DNA: TGTGCCAGCAGGACACCGGGACAGGTGTTGTACACCATATATTTT.

Of note for this clonotype: A read error is possible here, since a much larger clone lies one base away. This chain uses TRBV19 with TRBJ2-1; 7 nucleotides agree with TRBD2. Germline lookup yields CDR1 LNHDA and CDR2 SQIVND (reference sequence). J gave up 5 bases and V 11 bases, and 21 bases lay outside the gene matches. The CDR3 has 17 residues. The CDR3 region has the DNA TGTGCCTGGCCCTGTCCCCCCGCGGGAGTCGTAAACAATGAGCAGTTCTTC. Its translation is CAWPCPPAGVVNNEQFF.

The chain combines TRBV6-1 with TRBJ2-5; 8 bases align to TRBD1. Losses at the gene ends were 4 bases for V and 1 base for J; bases not matched to a gene: 2. Germline CDR1 is MNHNS and CDR2 is SASEGT. This CDR3 has 14 residues. The CDR3 loop reads CASSATGGQETQYF. Written as DNA, the CDR3 is TGTGCCAGCAGTGCCACAGGGGGCCAAGAGACCCAGTACTTC.

This clonotype showed up many times. The chain is built from TRBV20-1 and TRBJ1-1; possible D gene TRBD1, 6 bases. The CDR3 spans 13 residues. V lost 6 bases, J lost 5 bases, and 16 bases lay in between. The germline V gene encodes CDR1 DFQATT and CDR2 SNEGSKA (reference sequence). The CDR3 DNA sequence: TGCAGTGCAAACAGGGCCCCAGGGACTGAAGCTTTCTTT. Translation gives CSANRAPGTEAFF.

This clonotype has ten or more counts. The V gene is TRBV27, the J gene TRBJ2-7, with D possibly matching TRBD1 (6 bases). The ends were cut back, 0 bases at V and 5 bases at J, with 8 bases in the middle. The CDR3 contains 13 residues. CDR1 is MNHEY and CDR2 is SMNVEV in the germline V gene (reference sequence). The CDR3 DNA reads TGTGCCAGCAGTTTATCACAGGGCAACGAGCAGTACTTC. The encoded protein is CASSLSQGNEQYF.

In this sample, this clonotype turned up many times. The chain couples TRBV6-2 or TRBV6-3 to TRBJ1-5; 8 bases agree with TRBD1. The CDR3 has 15 residues. Germline lookup yields CDR1 MNHEY and CDR2 SVGEGT. The V segment lost 6 bases and the J segment 6 bases; nucleotides outside the gene matches: 10. The CDR3: CASRPRTGRGQPQHF. DNA for the CDR3: TGTGCCAGCAGGCCTCGGACAGGGAGGGGTCAGCCCCAGCATTTT.

CDR3 in amino acids: CASSGRGRTSYEQYF. The CDR3 coding sequence is TGTGCCAGCAGTGGAAGGGGGCGAACGTCCTACGAGCAGTACTTC. This chain joins TRBV28 and TRBJ2-7; the match to TRBD1 covers 7 bases. The ends lost 5 bases at V and 1 base at J; junction bases unmatched: 8. The CDR3 spans 15 residues. Germline V lookup: CDR1 MDHEN, CDR2 SYDVKM.

In regard to this clonotype: A much larger clone sits a single nucleotide away, making a read error possible. V and J are TRBV3-1 and TRBJ1-2; possibly TRBD1 for D (5 bases). V shed 5 bases and J shed 6 bases, with 13 bases lying between them. Germline assignment: CDR1 LGHDT and CDR2 YNNKEL (reference sequence). The CDR3 is 13 amino acids. CDR3 coding DNA: TGTGCCAGCAGCTATCGCCAGGGTAATGGCTACACCTTC. Translation gives CASSYRQGNGYTF. The full variable domain, completed using reference TRBV3-1 and TRBJ1-2, is DTAVSQTPKYLVTQMGNDKSIKCEQNLGHDTMYWYKQDSKKFLKIMFSYNNKELIINETVPNRFSPKSPDKAHLNLHINSLELGDSAVYFCASSYRQGNGYTFGSGTRLTVV.

The chain carries TRBV19 and TRBJ2-3, with TRBD1 matching over 9 bases. Germline V gene lookup returns CDR1 LNHDA and CDR2 SQIVND (reference sequence). The CDR3 covers 19 residues. V lost 4 bases and J lost 4; bases outside the gene matches: 18. CDR3 coding DNA: TGTGCCAGTAGTACACAGGGGGCTCCTCGCACCGGGTGGGCAGATACGCAGTATTTT. It translates to CASSTQGAPRTGWADTQYF.

This clonotype was detected many times. The chain is built from TRBV2 and TRBJ2-5; no clear D. Germline V gene data show CDR1 as SNHLY and CDR2 as FYNNEI. The CDR3 covers 15 residues. V dropped 1 base and J dropped 5 bases, with 14 bases sitting between them. CDR3 sequence: CASSEGYSTIETQYF. For the CDR3, the DNA is TGTGCCAGCAGTGAAGGGTACTCAACTATCGAGACCCAGTACTTC.

There are a few counts of this clonotype. The chain combines TRBV20-1 with TRBJ2-5; D is unclear. Germline V gene data show CDR1 as DFQATT and CDR2 as SNEGSKA (reference sequence). This CDR3 comprises 12 residues. Trimming pared 4 bases from V and 5 bases from J, leaving 11 bases between. The CDR3 coding sequence is TGCAGTGCTATTCCGGTGGGGGAGACCCAGTACTTC. Amino acid sequence: CSAIPVGETQYF.

This clonotype was picked up many times. The V gene is TRBV7-9, the J gene TRBJ2-2, with no clear D. The CDR3 has 14 amino acids. The V gene's germline CDR1 is SEHNR and CDR2 FQNEAQ (reference sequence). The V end lost 1 base, the J end lost 3 bases, and 6 bases lay between the germline ends. CDR3 sequence: CASSLVPYTGELFF. CDR3 sequence (DNA): TGTGCCAGCAGCTTAGTTCCGTACACCGGGGAGCTGTTTTTT.

The chain is built from TRBV20-1 and TRBJ2-2; D uncertain. CDR1 is DFQATT, CDR2 SNEGSKA, per germline (reference sequence). The V gene lost 6 bases and the J gene lost 3 bases, with 8 bases spanning the gap. The CDR3 totals 12 residues. The CDR3 region is CSAQTDTGELFF. DNA of the CDR3: TGCAGTGCACAAACAGACACCGGGGAGCTGTTTTTT.

The table lists this clonotype with a few counts. V gene TRBV6-1 combines with J gene TRBJ1-1, with D possibly matching TRBD1 (6 bases). This CDR3 has 14 residues. V was cut by 6 bases and J by 1 base, with 12 bases left in between. CDR1 and CDR2 from the germline V gene are MNHNS and SASEGT. CDR3 DNA: TGTGCCAGCAGATTACAGACAGGGAACACTGAAGCTTTCTTT. Translated: CASRLQTGNTEAFF.

The sample holds many counts of this clonotype. This sequence joins TRBV28 and TRBJ2-1; D is ambiguous. The CDR3 has 12 residues. Germline V CDR1 and CDR2: MDHEN, SYDVKM. The germline V and J ends were trimmed by 2 bases and 7 bases, with 6 bases remaining between them. The DNA of the CDR3 is TGTGCCAGCAGTTTAAGCTGGAATGAGCAGTTCTTC. This translates into CASSLSWNEQFF.

There are a few counts of this clonotype. A read error may explain this, as a much larger clone is one base away. The chain is built from TRBV7-3 and TRBJ2-1; 7 bases match TRBD2. Germline CDR1 SGHTA, CDR2 FQGTGA. The CDR3 length is 16 residues. The CDR3 loop reads CAGSFEGVQLAREQFF. The CDR3 DNA follows: TGTGCCGGCAGCTTCGAAGGGGTCCAACTAGCGAGGGAGCAGTTCTTC.

The gene calls are TRBV2 and TRBJ1-2; no firm D call. The germline V gene encodes CDR1 SNHLY and CDR2 FYNNEI. V gave up 6 bases and J gave up 2 bases, with 19 bases separating them. The CDR3 sequence is 16 residues long. The CDR3 bases are TGTGCCAGCAGCGATTGTGGGAACAGAGTCAACTATGGCTACACCTTC. It translates to CASSDCGNRVNYGYTF.

Ten or more counts support this clonotype. The chain links TRBV15 to TRBJ1-5, with D tentatively TRBD1 (5 bases). The V end lost 8 bases, the J end lost 1 base, and 15 bases lay between the germline ends. Germline loops: CDR1 LNHNV, CDR2 YYDKDF (reference sequence). This CDR3 has 15 residues. Here the CDR3 reads CATSVDRDSNQPQHF. CDR3 coding DNA: TGTGCCACCTCGGTTGACCGGGACAGCAATCAGCCCCAGCATTTT. The full variable domain, in which reference TRBV15 and TRBJ1-5 provide the parts outside the CDR3, is DAMVIQNPRYQVTQFGKPVTLSCSQTLNHNVMYWYQQKSSQAPKLLFHYYDKDFNNEADTPDNFQSRRPNTSFCFLDIRSPGLGDTAMYLCATSVDRDSNQPQHFGDGTRLSIL.

This clonotype showed up many times. This CDR3 is CASSPGTPSDTGELFF. The CDR3 DNA follows: TGTGCCAGCAGTCCCGGGACACCGTCGGACACCGGGGAGCTGTTTTTT. V and J are TRBV28 and TRBJ2-2, with D tentatively TRBD1 (6 bases). The germline CDR1 and CDR2 sequences are MDHEN and SYDVKM. This CDR3 has 16 amino acids. V was cut by 5 bases and J by 3 bases, with 16 bases left in between.

This clonotype was seen a handful of times. V is TRBV20-1 and J is TRBJ2-3; TRBD2 aligns across 7 bases. This CDR3 contains 16 residues. CDR1 and CDR2 (germline): DFQATT, SNEGSKA (reference sequence). V gave up 3 bases and J gave up 1 base; unmatched junction bases: 10. CDR3 DNA sequence: TGCAGTGCTAGCCCCCTCGGGGGAGGGCGCACAGATACGCAGTATTTT. It specifies CSASPLGGGRTDTQYF.

This clonotype has a count of ten or more. V and J are TRBV11-2 and TRBJ2-2, with D unclear. Germline assignment: CDR1 SGHAT and CDR2 FQNNGV. V lost 4 bases and J 5 bases, leaving 11 bases between the germline ends. The length of the CDR3 is 14 residues. Here the CDR3 DNA reads TGTGCCAGCAGCTCCGAAGTCGGAACCGGGGAGCTGTTTTTT. Its protein product is CASSSEVGTGELFF. Drawing the rest from reference TRBV11-2 and TRBJ2-2, the complete variable domain is EAGVAQSPRYKIIEKRQSVAFWCNPISGHATLYWYQQILGQGPKLLIQFQNNGVVDDSQLPKDRFSAERLKGVDSTLKIQPAKLEDSAVYLCASSSEVGTGELFFGEGSRLTVL.

Comment on this clonotype: A clone one base away is much larger, so this may be a read error. The gene calls are TRBV20-1 and TRBJ2-1, with TRBD2 matching over 9 bases. The CDR3 contains 15 residues. Germline loops: CDR1 DFQATT, CDR2 SNEGSKA (reference sequence). The CDR3 here is CSARGELAGYNKQFF. The CDR3, as DNA: TGCAGTGCTAGAGGGGAACTAGCGGGCTACAATAAGCAGTTCTTC.

This chain connects TRBV5-1 to TRBJ2-7, with 8 bases lining up with TRBD2. The CDR3 contains 17 residues. With 5 bases clipped from V and 3 bases from J, the junction kept 16 bases outside the gene matches. Germline lookup yields CDR1 SGHRS and CDR2 YFSETQ. The CDR3 protein is CASSFGSGREAFYEQYF. For the CDR3, the DNA is TGCGCCAGCAGTTTTGGGAGTGGGCGGGAGGCCTTCTACGAGCAGTACTTC.

This clonotype appeared a few times. This chain connects TRBV9 to TRBJ2-1; TRBD2 matches 8 bases. The CDR3 sequence is 15 residues long. Germline V CDR1 and CDR2: SGDLS, YYNGEE. Trimming cost V 4 bases and J 6 bases; bases outside gene matches: 9. The CDR3, as DNA: TGTGCCAGCAGCCCGGGGGGGGAGGTCGGCAATGAGCAGTTCTTC. Translation: CASSPGGEVGNEQFF.